The TCR beta chain under discussion was sequenced for a study of T cell responses to AZD1222 COVID-19 vaccine. General study findings and limits: Of the AZD1222 recipients, only 5 to 7 were seropositive at baseline. Close to half of spike-specific TCRs reportedly recognize unmutated variant regions.

This CDR3 is built from 16 residues. The V gene's germline CDR1 is SNHLY and CDR2 FYNNEI. Unmatched junction bases numbered 7, after V lost 0 bases and J lost 5 bases. Points on this clone: Antigen: not known.

Doses given second, at about 4 or about 12 weeks, were pooled. Here immunoSEQ multiplex PCR was the method, and the copy in TCRdb shows in-frame clones only, minus some. The sample contains roughly 170,000 clones, roughly 92% of which appear only once. This chain links TRBV2 with TRBJ1-2, with 9 positions matching TRBD1. The TCR originated in an adult who received the AZD1222 COVID-19 vaccine. This specimen consisted of peripheral blood, obtained 28 days after the second AZD1222 dose. This CDR3 is CASSEAVPDRGYGYTF. In DNA, the CDR3 is TGTGCCAGCAGTGAAGCGGTTCCGGACAGGGGATATGGCTACACCTTC.